The 3 T cell receptor beta chains presented below share a single source sample, sequenced in a study of blood T cell repertoires in COVID-19. Assay used: immunoSEQ multiplex PCR; TCRdb lists only in-frame clones, some missing. The sample records 65,000 to 80,000 clones, roughly 89% being singletons. The sequenced sample consisted of peripheral blood. Source of these receptors: a man aged 25-45 years with acute or convalescent COVID-19.

The genes are TRBV18 and TRBJ1-2; the match to TRBD1 covers 7 bases. Germline V gene lookup returns CDR1 KGHSH and CDR2 LQKENI. CDR3 length: 13 residues. J gave up 8 bases and V 3 bases, and 6 bases lay outside the gene matches. The CDR3 sequence: CASSPRTGHGYTF. CDR3 DNA: TGTGCCAGCTCACCGCGGACAGGACACGGCTACACCTTC.

This chain links TRBV2 with TRBJ1-6; D may be TRBD1 (5 bases). Trimming pared 0 bases from V and 5 bases from J, leaving 11 bases between. Germline V lookup: CDR1 SNHLY, CDR2 FYNNEI. The CDR3 consists of 16 residues. The CDR3 here is CASSEARTYDNSPLHF. The CDR3, as DNA: TGTGCCAGCAGTGAAGCACGGACATATGATAATTCACCCCTCCACTTT.

The gene calls are TRBV2 and TRBJ2-5; a possible D gene is TRBD2 (5 bases). Germline V CDR1 and CDR2: SNHLY, FYNNEI. The CDR3 has 13 residues. V lost 6 bases and J 3 bases, leaving 11 bases between the germline ends. In nucleotides, the CDR3 is TGTGCCAGCAGACTAGTGGCCAAAGAGACCCAGTACTTC. Encoded protein: CASRLVAKETQYF.